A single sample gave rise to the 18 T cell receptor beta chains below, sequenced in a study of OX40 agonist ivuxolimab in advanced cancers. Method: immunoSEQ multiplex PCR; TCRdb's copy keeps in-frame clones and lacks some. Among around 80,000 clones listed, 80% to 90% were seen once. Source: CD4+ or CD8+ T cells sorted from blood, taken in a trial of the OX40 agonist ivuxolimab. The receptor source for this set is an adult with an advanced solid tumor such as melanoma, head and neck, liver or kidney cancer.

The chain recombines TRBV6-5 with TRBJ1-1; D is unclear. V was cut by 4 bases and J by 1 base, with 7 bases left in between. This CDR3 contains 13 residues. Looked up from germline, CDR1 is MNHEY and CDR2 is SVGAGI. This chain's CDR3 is CASSLLSNTEAFF. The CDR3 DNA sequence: TGTGCCAGCAGTTTACTATCGAACACTGAAGCTTTCTTT.

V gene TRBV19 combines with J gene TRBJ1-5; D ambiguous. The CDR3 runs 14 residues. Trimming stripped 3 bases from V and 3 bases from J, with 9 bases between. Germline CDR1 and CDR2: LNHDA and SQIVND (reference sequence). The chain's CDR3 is CASSINTDNQPQHF. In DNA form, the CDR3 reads TGTGCCAGTAGTATTAATACAGACAATCAGCCCCAGCATTTT.

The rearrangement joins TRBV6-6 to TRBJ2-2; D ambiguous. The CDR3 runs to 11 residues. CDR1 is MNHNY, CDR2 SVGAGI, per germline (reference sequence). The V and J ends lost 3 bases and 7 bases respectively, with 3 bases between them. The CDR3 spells CASSYDGELFF. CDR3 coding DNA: TGTGCCAGCAGTTATGACGGGGAGCTGTTTTTT.

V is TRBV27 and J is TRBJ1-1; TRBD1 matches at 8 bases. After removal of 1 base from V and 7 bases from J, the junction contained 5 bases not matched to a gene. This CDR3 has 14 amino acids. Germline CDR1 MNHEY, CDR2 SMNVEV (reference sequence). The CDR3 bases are TGTGCCAGCAGTTTATTCAGGGGGCTCGGTGAAGCTTTCTTT. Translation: CASSLFRGLGEAFF.

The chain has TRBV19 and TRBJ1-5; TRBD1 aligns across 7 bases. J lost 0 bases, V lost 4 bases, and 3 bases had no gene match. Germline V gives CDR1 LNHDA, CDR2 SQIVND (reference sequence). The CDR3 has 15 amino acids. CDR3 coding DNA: TGTGCCAGTAGTAGCAGACAGGGTAGCAATCAGCCCCAGCATTTT. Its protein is CASSSRQGSNQPQHF.

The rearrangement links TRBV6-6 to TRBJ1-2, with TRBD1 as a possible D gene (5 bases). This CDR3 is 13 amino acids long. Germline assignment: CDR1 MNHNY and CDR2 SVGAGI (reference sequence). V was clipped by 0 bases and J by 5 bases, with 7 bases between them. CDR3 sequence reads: CASSYSREYGYTF. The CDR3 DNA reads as TGTGCCAGCAGTTACTCCAGGGAGTATGGCTACACCTTC.

In DNA, the CDR3 is TGTGCCAGCAGCTACCCGGGACAGCGCCCTGACGAGCAGTACTTC. This gives the protein CASSYPGQRPDEQYF. V and J are TRBV5-6 and TRBJ2-7; 7 nucleotides agree with TRBD1. In germline, CDR1 is SGHDT, CDR2 YYEEEE. The CDR3 covers 15 residues. V trimming: 3 bases; J trimming: 5 bases; junction bases outside the gene matches: 11. Full variable domain (outside the CDR3, taken from reference TRBV5-6 and TRBJ2-7): DAGVTQSPTHLIKTRGQQVTLRCSPKSGHDTVSWYQQALGQGPQFIFQYYEEEERQRGNFPDRFSGHQFPNYSSELNVNALLLGDSALYLCASSYPGQRPDEQYFGPGTRLTVT.

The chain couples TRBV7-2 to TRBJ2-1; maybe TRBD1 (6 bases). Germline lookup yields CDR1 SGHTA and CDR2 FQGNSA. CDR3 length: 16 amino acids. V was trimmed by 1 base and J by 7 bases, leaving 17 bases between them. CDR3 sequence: CASSLGGRTRGNEQFF. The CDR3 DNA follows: TGTGCCAGCAGCTTAGGGGGGCGGACCCGAGGTAATGAGCAGTTCTTC.

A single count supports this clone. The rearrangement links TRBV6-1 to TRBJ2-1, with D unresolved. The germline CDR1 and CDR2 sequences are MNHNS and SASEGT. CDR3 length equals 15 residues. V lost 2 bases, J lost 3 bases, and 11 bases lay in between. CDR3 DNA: TGTGCCAGCAGTGAATGGCAGACCTACTACAATGAGCAGTTCTTC. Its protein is CASSEWQTYYNEQFF.

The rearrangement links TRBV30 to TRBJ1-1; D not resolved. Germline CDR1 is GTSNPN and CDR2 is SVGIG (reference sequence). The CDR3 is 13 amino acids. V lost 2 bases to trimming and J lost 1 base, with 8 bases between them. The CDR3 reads CAWSSTPNTEAFF. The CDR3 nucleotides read TGTGCCTGGAGTTCGACACCGAACACTGAAGCTTTCTTT.

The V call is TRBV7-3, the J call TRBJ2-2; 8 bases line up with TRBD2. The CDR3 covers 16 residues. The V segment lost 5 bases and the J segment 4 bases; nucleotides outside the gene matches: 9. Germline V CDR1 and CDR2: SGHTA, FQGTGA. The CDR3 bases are TGTGCCAGCAGCGTAGTGGCGGGAGGACGCACCGGGGAGCTGTTTTTT. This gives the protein CASSVVAGGRTGELFF. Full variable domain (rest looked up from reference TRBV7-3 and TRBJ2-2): GAGVSQTPSNKVTEKGKYVELRCDPISGHTALYWYRQSLGQGPEFLIYFQGTGAADDSGLPNDRFFAVRPEGSVSTLKIQRTERGDSAVYLCASSVVAGGRTGELFFGEGSRLTVL.

The CDR3 region is CSVSPDSSYEQYF. For the CDR3, the DNA is TGCAGCGTTTCGCCCGACTCCTCCTACGAGCAGTACTTC. The rearrangement links TRBV29-1 to TRBJ2-7; D is unresolved. CDR3 length: 13 residues. CDR1 is SQVTM, CDR2 ANQGSEA, per germline. Trimming left V 5 bases short and J 0 bases short, with 11 bases between.

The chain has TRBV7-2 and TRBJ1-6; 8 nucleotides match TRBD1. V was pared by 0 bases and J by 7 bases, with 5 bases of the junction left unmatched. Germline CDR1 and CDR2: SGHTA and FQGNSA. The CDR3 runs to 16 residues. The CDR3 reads CASSLAHDRGNSPLHF. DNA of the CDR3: TGTGCCAGCAGCTTAGCGCACGACAGGGGAAATTCACCCCTCCACTTT.

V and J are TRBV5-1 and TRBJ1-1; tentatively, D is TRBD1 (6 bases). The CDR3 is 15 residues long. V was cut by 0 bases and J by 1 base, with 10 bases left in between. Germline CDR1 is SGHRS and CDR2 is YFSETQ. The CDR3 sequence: CASSLGRDTNTEAFF. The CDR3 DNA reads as TGCGCCAGCAGCTTGGGGCGGGACACGAACACTGAAGCTTTCTTT.

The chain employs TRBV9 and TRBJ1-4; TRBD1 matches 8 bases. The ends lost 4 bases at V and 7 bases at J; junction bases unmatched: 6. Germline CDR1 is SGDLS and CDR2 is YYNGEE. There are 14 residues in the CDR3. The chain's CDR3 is CASSPRQGFEKLFF. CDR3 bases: TGTGCCAGCAGCCCGCGACAGGGGTTTGAAAAACTGTTTTTT.

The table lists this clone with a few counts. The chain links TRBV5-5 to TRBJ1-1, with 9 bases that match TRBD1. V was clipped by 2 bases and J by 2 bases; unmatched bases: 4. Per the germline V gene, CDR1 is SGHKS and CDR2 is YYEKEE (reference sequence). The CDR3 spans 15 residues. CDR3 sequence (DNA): TGTGCCAGCAGCTTCCGACAGGGGGTCAACACTGAAGCTTTCTTT. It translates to CASSFRQGVNTEAFF.

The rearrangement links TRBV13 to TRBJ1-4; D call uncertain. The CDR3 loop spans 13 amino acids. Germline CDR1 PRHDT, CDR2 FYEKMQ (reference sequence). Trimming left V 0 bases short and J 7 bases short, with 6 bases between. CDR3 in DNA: TGTGCCAGCAGCTTAGGCCGGGGTGAAAAACTGTTTTTT. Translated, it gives CASSLGRGEKLFF.

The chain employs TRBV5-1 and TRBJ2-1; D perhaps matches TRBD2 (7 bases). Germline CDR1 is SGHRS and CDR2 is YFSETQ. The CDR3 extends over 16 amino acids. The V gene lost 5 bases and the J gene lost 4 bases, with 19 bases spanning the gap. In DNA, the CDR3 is TGCGCCAGCAGAGGGGGGGCGACAAGGGCTTACAATGAGCAGTTCTTC. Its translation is CASRGGATRAYNEQFF.